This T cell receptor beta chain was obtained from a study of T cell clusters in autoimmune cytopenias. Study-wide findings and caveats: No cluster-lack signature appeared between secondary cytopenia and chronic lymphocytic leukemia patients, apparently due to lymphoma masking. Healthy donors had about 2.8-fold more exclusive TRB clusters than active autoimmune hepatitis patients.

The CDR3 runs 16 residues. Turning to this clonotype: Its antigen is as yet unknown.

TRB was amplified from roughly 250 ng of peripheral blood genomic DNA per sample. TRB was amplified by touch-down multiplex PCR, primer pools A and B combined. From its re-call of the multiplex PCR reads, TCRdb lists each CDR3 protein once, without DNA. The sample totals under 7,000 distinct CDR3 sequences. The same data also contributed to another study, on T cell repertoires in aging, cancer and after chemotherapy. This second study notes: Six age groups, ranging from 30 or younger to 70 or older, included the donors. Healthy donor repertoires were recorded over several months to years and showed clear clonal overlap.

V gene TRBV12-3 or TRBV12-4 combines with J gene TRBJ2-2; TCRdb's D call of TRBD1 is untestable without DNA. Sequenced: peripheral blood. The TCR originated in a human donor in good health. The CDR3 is CASSLDPGENTGELFF.